These 27 T cell receptor beta chains were sequenced from one sample in a study of cytomegalovirus exposure and HLA in healthy donors. PCR was performed using 60 Vbeta and 13 Jbeta primers. The protocol was immunoSEQ multiplex PCR, while the TCRdb copy is restricted to in-frame clones and leaves out a portion. This sample has some 90,000 clones, with 81% found just once. Sequencing was performed on PBMCs. These receptors all stem from a human donor in good health.

The V and J genes are TRBV5-4 and TRBJ2-7; 10 bases map to TRBD1. Trimming removed 4 bases from V and 3 bases from J; junction bases left unmatched: 7. Germline V lookup: CDR1 SGHNT, CDR2 YYREEE (reference sequence). The CDR3 runs to 15 residues. CDR3 nucleotide sequence: TGTGCCAGCAGCCGCGGACAGGGGGACTTCTACGAGCAGTACTTC. Translation gives CASSRGQGDFYEQYF.

This chain connects TRBV6-1 to TRBJ1-2; 9 bases are shared with TRBD1. This CDR3 is built from 14 residues. The V gene's germline CDR1 is MNHNS and CDR2 SASEGT. J gave up 5 bases and V 6 bases, and 7 bases lay outside the gene matches. The CDR3 bases are TGTGCCAGCAGGGACCGGGACAGGGAGTATGGCTACACCTTC. Encoded protein: CASRDRDREYGYTF.

The rearrangement links TRBV9 to TRBJ2-1; 9 nucleotides agree with TRBD1. This CDR3 spans 17 amino acids. Germline CDR1 is SGDLS and CDR2 is YYNGEE. Losses at the gene ends were 0 bases for V and 2 bases for J; bases not matched to a gene: 6. The CDR3 sequence: CASSVGGTGTTYNEQFF. The CDR3 DNA reads TGTGCCAGCAGCGTAGGGGGGACAGGGACCACCTACAATGAGCAGTTCTTC.

The chain couples TRBV28 to TRBJ1-1; D is uncertain. This CDR3 comprises 11 residues. The V end was cut by 11 bases, the J end by 12 bases, with 19 bases between. CDR1 and CDR2 (germline): MDHEN, SYDVKM. CDR3 protein: CALSGVGMTFF. The CDR3 bases are TGTGCCCTGTCGGGAGTAGGGATGACTTTCTTT.

V usage is TRBV27 and J usage is TRBJ1-6, with D possibly TRBD1 on 5 matching bases. The CDR3 runs to 13 residues. CDR1 and CDR2 (germline): MNHEY, SMNVEV (reference sequence). V was trimmed by 11 bases and J by 10 bases, leaving 18 bases between them. CDR3 sequence reads: CAVGAFRASPLHF. As DNA, the CDR3 is TGTGCCGTAGGGGCCTTTAGGGCGTCACCCCTCCACTTT.

The chain employs TRBV11-2 and TRBJ1-2; 8 bases are a match to TRBD1. The CDR3 runs to 15 residues. The V and J ends lost 0 bases and 4 bases, in that order; junction bases with no gene match: 4. Per the germline V gene, CDR1 is SGHAT and CDR2 is FQNNGV. This chain's CDR3 is CASSLDGGQAYGYTF. CDR3 sequence (DNA): TGTGCCAGCAGCTTAGATGGGGGACAGGCCTATGGCTACACCTTC.

The chain employs TRBV19 and TRBJ1-1, with D hard to call. The CDR3 spans 16 residues. Trimming pared 2 bases from V and 0 bases from J, leaving 13 bases between. Germline V gene sequence: CDR1 LNHDA, CDR2 SQIVND (reference sequence). CDR3: CASSISYWEMNTEAFF. CDR3 DNA: TGTGCCAGTAGTATATCCTACTGGGAGATGAACACTGAAGCTTTCTTT.

CDR3: CSVDWGAEAFF. In DNA, the CDR3 is TGCAGCGTTGATTGGGGGGCTGAAGCTTTCTTT. V usage is TRBV29-1 and J usage is TRBJ1-1, with D perhaps TRBD1 (5 bases). Trimming took 3 bases from V and 6 from J, leaving 8 bases between them. Germline V lookup: CDR1 SQVTM, CDR2 ANQGSEA. CDR3 length: 11 residues. Variable domain in full (rest from reference TRBV29-1 and TRBJ1-1): SAVISQKPSRDICQRGTSLTIQCQVDSQVTMMFWYRQQPGQSLTLIATANQGSEATYESGFVIDKFPISRPNLTFSTLTVSNMSPEDSSIYLCSVDWGAEAFFGQGTRLTVV.

V and J are TRBV6-5 and TRBJ2-7; perhaps TRBD1 as D (6 bases). The germline V gene has CDR1 MNHEY and CDR2 SVGAGI. V lost 0 bases to trimming and J lost 4 bases, with 10 bases between them. The CDR3 runs to 14 residues. The CDR3 sequence is CASSYSGRGYEQYF. CDR3 bases: TGTGCCAGCAGTTACTCTGGCAGGGGTTACGAGCAGTACTTC.

The CDR3 spells CASSLELAGAGTGELFF. CDR3 nucleotide sequence: TGTGCCAGCAGCTTGGAACTAGCGGGAGCAGGCACCGGGGAGCTGTTTTTT. V is TRBV5-4 and J is TRBJ2-2, with 11 bases lining up with TRBD2. In germline, CDR1 is SGHNT, CDR2 YYREEE (reference sequence). The CDR3 is 17 amino acids. V was pared by 0 bases and J by 4 bases, with 5 bases of the junction left unmatched.

The chain couples TRBV4-1 to TRBJ2-5, with D perhaps TRBD2 (6 bases). Trimming left V 2 bases short and J 5 bases short, with 15 bases between. Germline V gene sequence: CDR1 MGHRA, CDR2 YSYEKL. The length of the CDR3 is 15 residues. The CDR3 bases are TGCGCCAGCAGCCAACAGCCCGGGGGTAGGGAGACCCAGTACTTC. Encoded protein: CASSQQPGGRETQYF.

The V call is TRBV30, the J call TRBJ1-5, with unresolved D. This CDR3 comprises 12 residues. The V and J ends lost 5 bases and 6 bases respectively, with 11 bases between them. The germline CDR1 and CDR2 sequences are GTSNPN and SVGIG (reference sequence). Written as DNA, the CDR3 is TGTGCCTGGGAGGGATCAGGTCAGCCCCAGCATTTT. Translating gives CAWEGSGQPQHF.

This chain joins TRBV18 and TRBJ2-1; maybe TRBD1 (7 bases). The germline V and J ends were trimmed by 2 bases and 8 bases, with 13 bases remaining between them. The CDR3 sequence is 14 residues long. The V gene's germline CDR1 is KGHSH and CDR2 LQKENI. Here the CDR3 reads CASSPKGGGHEQFF. The CDR3 region has the DNA TGTGCCAGCTCACCAAAAGGAGGGGGCCATGAGCAGTTCTTC. The full variable domain, in which reference TRBV18 and TRBJ2-1 provide the parts outside the CDR3, is NAGVMQNPRHLVRRRGQEARLRCSPMKGHSHVYWYRQLPEEGLKFMVYLQKENIIDESGMPKERFSAEFPKEGPSILRIQQVVRGDSAAYFCASSPKGGGHEQFFGPGTRLTVL.

The chain recombines TRBV11-2 with TRBJ1-2; no clear D gene. CDR1 SGHAT and CDR2 FQNNGV come from the germline V gene. V shed 2 bases and J shed 4 bases, with 14 bases lying between them. The CDR3 spans 15 residues. CDR3 nucleotide sequence: TGTGCCAGCAGCTTAATCCTATCGGCGGGCTATGGCTACACCTTC. Translating it yields CASSLILSAGYGYTF. The full variable domain, completed using reference TRBV11-2 and TRBJ1-2, is EAGVAQSPRYKIIEKRQSVAFWCNPISGHATLYWYQQILGQGPKLLIQFQNNGVVDDSQLPKDRFSAERLKGVDSTLKIQPAKLEDSAVYLCASSLILSAGYGYTFGSGTRLTVV.

The rearrangement uses TRBV4-3 and TRBJ2-5, with TRBD2 identical over 9 bases. The V gene's germline CDR1 is LGHNA and CDR2 YSLEER. The length of the CDR3 is 17 residues. The V segment lost 3 bases and the J segment 4 bases; nucleotides outside the gene matches: 12. In DNA, the CDR3 is TGCGCCAGCAGCCATCGGACTAGCGCCACGGGAGGAGAGACCCAGTACTTC. This gives the protein CASSHRTSATGGETQYF.

The chain couples TRBV30 to TRBJ2-1; 7 positions match TRBD1. The ends lost 0 bases at V and 8 bases at J; junction bases unmatched: 7. Germline V gene sequence: CDR1 GTSNPN, CDR2 SVGIG (reference sequence). This CDR3 is 14 amino acids long. CDR3: CAWSVDRVRDEQFF. Here the CDR3 DNA reads TGTGCCTGGAGTGTAGACAGGGTCAGGGATGAGCAGTTCTTC.

This clone is a singleton in its sample. This chain links TRBV7-2 with TRBJ1-1; D gene unclear. The length of the CDR3 is 12 residues. The germline gives CDR1 SGHTA, CDR2 FQGNSA. The ends were cut back, 3 bases at V and 2 bases at J, with 4 bases in the middle. CDR3 coding DNA: TGTGCCAGCAGCTTCCCAAACACTGAAGCTTTCTTT. It is translated as CASSFPNTEAFF.

The chain is built from TRBV5-6 and TRBJ1-4; 9 bases line up with TRBD1. With 5 bases clipped from V and 8 bases from J, the junction kept 7 bases outside the gene matches. The CDR3 extends over 14 amino acids. Germline assignment: CDR1 SGHDT and CDR2 YYEEEE. The DNA of the CDR3 is TGTGCCAGCAGGCATAGGGGACAGGGAGAAAAACTGTTTTTT. Protein sequence: CASRHRGQGEKLFF.

This chain connects TRBV9 to TRBJ2-1; 12 bases are a match to TRBD1. This CDR3 has 17 residues. Germline loops: CDR1 SGDLS, CDR2 YYNGEE. Trimming at V came to 0 bases and at J to 7 bases, leaving 8 bases not matched to a gene. CDR3 sequence (DNA): TGTGCCAGCAGCGTAGCGTGGGACAGGGGGCGGGGGAATGAGCAGTTCTTC. Amino acids: CASSVAWDRGRGNEQFF.

The chain combines TRBV5-4 with TRBJ1-2, with 8 bases that match TRBD1. Germline V gene data show CDR1 as SGHNT and CDR2 as YYREEE (reference sequence). The CDR3 consists of 15 residues. Germline trimming cut 0 bases from V and 4 bases from J; bases unmatched to any gene: 5. Written as DNA, the CDR3 is TGTGCCAGCAGCTTGGCCGGACAGGGTCCCTATGGCTACACCTTC. Encoded protein: CASSLAGQGPYGYTF.

The gene calls are TRBV5-1 and TRBJ1-1; 12 bases agree with TRBD1. Germline CDR1 and CDR2: SGHRS and YFSETQ. V was clipped by 0 bases and J by 4 bases; unmatched bases: 4. This CDR3 region has 16 residues. The DNA of the CDR3 is TGCGCCAGCAGCTTGGGAGGGACAGGGGGCGGCACTGAAGCTTTCTTT. Translating it yields CASSLGGTGGGTEAFF.

The chain uses TRBV6-6 and TRBJ1-6, with D maybe TRBD1 (5 bases). CDR3 length: 15 residues. V was trimmed by 6 bases and J by 7 bases, leaving 16 bases between them. CDR1 MNHNY and CDR2 SVGAGI come from the germline V gene (reference sequence). The CDR3 is CASSSLGGMNSPLHF. The CDR3 nucleotides are TGTGCCAGCAGCTCCCTGGGGGGGATGAATTCACCCCTCCACTTT.

The rearrangement links TRBV9 to TRBJ2-1; 10 nucleotides align to TRBD2. This CDR3 is built from 16 residues. The V segment lost 2 bases and the J segment 10 bases; nucleotides outside the gene matches: 12. The V gene's germline CDR1 is SGDLS and CDR2 YYNGEE. For the CDR3, the DNA is TGTGCCAGCAGCGTGGATCCAGCGGGGGGGCTTAGGGAGCAGTTCTTC. It encodes CASSVDPAGGLREQFF.

This chain joins TRBV7-6 and TRBJ2-5; the D gene is possibly TRBD1 (5 bases). V was clipped by 4 bases and J by 3 bases, with 9 bases between them. The CDR3 spans 13 residues. From germline, CDR1 is SGHVS and CDR2 FNYEAQ. CDR3: CASSSLGEETQYF. In DNA form, the CDR3 reads TGTGCCAGCAGCTCCTTAGGGGAAGAGACCCAGTACTTC.

The V and J genes are TRBV27 and TRBJ1-1; 7 bases agree with TRBD1. The trim removed 6 bases at V and 1 base at J, leaving 11 bases unmatched. The CDR3 consists of 16 residues. Germline V gene data show CDR1 as MNHEY and CDR2 as SMNVEV (reference sequence). In DNA form, the CDR3 reads TGTGCCAGCAGCAAAACCCGACAGGGTTGGAACACTGAAGCTTTCTTT. Translated: CASSKTRQGWNTEAFF.

To note about this clone: This specimen includes other DNA sequences encoding the same CDR3. The chain employs TRBV18 and TRBJ1-1; 11 bases agree with TRBD1. This CDR3 is 17 amino acids long. CDR1 and CDR2 from the germline V gene are KGHSH and LQKENI. V was pared by 2 bases and J by 4 bases, with 9 bases of the junction left unmatched. The CDR3 DNA is TGTGCCAGCTCACCAGCACTCGGACAGGGGGCATCCACTGAAGCTTTCTTT. Its protein product is CASSPALGQGASTEAFF.

This clone was seen only once. V usage is TRBV29-1 and J usage is TRBJ2-2, with TRBD2 matching over 9 bases. Germline V gene sequence: CDR1 SQVTM, CDR2 ANQGSEA. The V segment lost 3 bases and the J segment 4 bases; nucleotides outside the gene matches: 3. CDR3 length equals 14 residues. CDR3 sequence: CSVDAGGSTGELFF. CDR3 in DNA: TGCAGCGTTGATGCGGGGGGGTCCACCGGGGAGCTGTTTTTT.